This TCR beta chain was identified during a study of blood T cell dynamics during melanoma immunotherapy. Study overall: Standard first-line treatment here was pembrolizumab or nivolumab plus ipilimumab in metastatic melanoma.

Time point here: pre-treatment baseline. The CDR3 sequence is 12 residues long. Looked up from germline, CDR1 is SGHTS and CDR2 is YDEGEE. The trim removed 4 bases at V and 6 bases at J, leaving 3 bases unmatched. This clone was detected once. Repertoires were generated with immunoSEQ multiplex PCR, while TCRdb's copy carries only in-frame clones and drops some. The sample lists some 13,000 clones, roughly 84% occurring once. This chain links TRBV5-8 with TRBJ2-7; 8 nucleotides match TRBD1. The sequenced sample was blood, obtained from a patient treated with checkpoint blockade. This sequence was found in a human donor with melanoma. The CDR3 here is CASSRTGLEQYF. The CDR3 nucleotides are TGTGCCAGCAGCCGGACAGGGCTCGAGCAGTACTTC.